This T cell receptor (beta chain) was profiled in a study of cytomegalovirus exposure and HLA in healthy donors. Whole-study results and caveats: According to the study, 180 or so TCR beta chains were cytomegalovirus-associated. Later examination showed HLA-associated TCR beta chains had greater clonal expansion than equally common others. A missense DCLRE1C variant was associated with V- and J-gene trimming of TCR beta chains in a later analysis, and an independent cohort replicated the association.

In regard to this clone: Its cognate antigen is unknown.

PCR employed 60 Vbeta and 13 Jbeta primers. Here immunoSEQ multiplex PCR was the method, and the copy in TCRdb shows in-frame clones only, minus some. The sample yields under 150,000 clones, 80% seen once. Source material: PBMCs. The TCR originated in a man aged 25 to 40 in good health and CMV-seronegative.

CDR3 region: CASSKLTGGRTDTQYF. CDR3 nucleotides: TGTGCCAGCAGTAAGTTGACAGGGGGTCGTACAGATACGCAGTATTTT. The chain has TRBV25-1 and TRBJ2-3; 9 bases map to TRBD1. Germline V CDR1 and CDR2: MGHDK, SYGVNS. The CDR3 runs to 16 residues. The J segment lost 3 bases and the V segment lost 5 bases, leaving 9 bases of the junction unmatched.